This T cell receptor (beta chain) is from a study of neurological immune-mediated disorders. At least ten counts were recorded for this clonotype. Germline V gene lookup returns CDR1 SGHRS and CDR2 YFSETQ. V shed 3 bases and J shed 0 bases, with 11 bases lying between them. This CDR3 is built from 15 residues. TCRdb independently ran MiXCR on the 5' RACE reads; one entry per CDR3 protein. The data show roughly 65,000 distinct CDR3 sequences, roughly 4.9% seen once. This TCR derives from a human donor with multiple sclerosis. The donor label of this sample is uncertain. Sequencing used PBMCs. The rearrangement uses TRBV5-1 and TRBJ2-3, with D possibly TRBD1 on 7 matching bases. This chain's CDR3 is CASSSQGTSTDTQYF. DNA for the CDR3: TGCGCCAGCAGCTCACAGGGGACTAGCACAGATACGCAGTATTTT.